The TCR beta chain described here comes from a study of blood T cells in healthy people across ages. Next came a second PCR, run for about 7 to 12 cycles, which used a sample-barcoded 5' primer along with a J-beta primer mix. One entry per CDR3 protein, called by TCRdb with MiXCR from the 5' RACE reads. Of approximately 730,000 distinct CDR3 sequences in the sample, more than 40% were seen once. CDR1 and CDR2 from the germline V gene are MNHGY and SVAAGI. V lost 4 bases and J lost 7, with 23 bases in between. CDR3 size: 16 residues. This clonotype has more than one count but fewer than ten. The chain uses TRBV6-9 and TRBJ2-7; D is unclear. The sequencing input was blood. This receptor was obtained from a woman aged 55-69 years in good health. For the CDR3, the DNA is TGTGCCAGCAGTTTCCATTCGGGCTATAGCAGTTCTGAGCAGTACTTC. Translated: CASSFHSGYSSSEQYF.